The 16 T cell receptor beta chains given below trace back to one sample, sequenced in a study of OX40 agonist ivuxolimab in advanced cancers. Profiling relied on immunoSEQ multiplex PCR, and the TCRdb table lists in-frame clones only, not all of them. Of more than 55,000 clones in the sample, about 90% were seen once. The starting material was CD4+ or CD8+ T cells sorted from blood, obtained in a trial of the OX40 agonist ivuxolimab. The receptors originated from an adult with an advanced solid tumor such as melanoma, head and neck, liver or kidney cancer.

The chain carries TRBV28 and TRBJ1-5; tentative D call: TRBD1 (5 bases). V lost 2 bases, J lost 3 bases, and 11 bases lay in between. The CDR3 is 15 residues long. Germline values: CDR1 MDHEN, CDR2 SYDVKM. CDR3 coding DNA: TGTGCCAGCAGTTTACGGGACCGACTCAATCAGCCCCAGCATTTT. Translating gives CASSLRDRLNQPQHF.

This chain uses TRBV28 with TRBJ1-2; D is undetermined. With 3 bases removed from V and 8 bases from J, the gap between germline ends came to 7 bases. This CDR3 region has 11 residues. Germline CDR1 MDHEN, CDR2 SYDVKM. The CDR3 loop reads CASSLRNGYTF. The CDR3, as DNA: TGTGCCAGCAGTTTGCGGAACGGCTACACCTTC.

This clone was counted between two and nine times. The chain joins TRBV7-3 to TRBJ1-1, with D hard to call. The CDR3 has 13 amino acids. CDR1 and CDR2 from the germline V gene are SGHTA and FQGTGA. Trimming took off 2 bases at V and 5 bases at J, with 9 bases between the two ends. The CDR3 loop is CASSLADRTEAFF. CDR3 coding DNA: TGTGCCAGCAGCTTAGCAGACCGGACTGAAGCTTTCTTT. Variable domain in full (rest from reference TRBV7-3 and TRBJ1-1): GAGVSQTPSNKVTEKGKYVELRCDPISGHTALYWYRQSLGQGPEFLIYFQGTGAADDSGLPNDRFFAVRPEGSVSTLKIQRTERGDSAVYLCASSLADRTEAFFGQGTRLTVV.

V and J are TRBV2 and TRBJ2-6; D remains ambiguous. The ends were cut back, 6 bases at V and 2 bases at J, with 8 bases in the middle. The CDR3 sequence is 14 residues long. CDR1 is SNHLY and CDR2 is FYNNEI in the germline V gene. CDR3 loop: CASRVTAGANVLTF. The CDR3 nucleotides are TGTGCCAGCAGGGTCACGGCTGGGGCCAACGTCCTGACTTTC. Filled out from reference TRBV2 and TRBJ2-6, the complete variable domain reads EPEVTQTPSHQVTQMGQEVILRCVPISNHLYFYWYRQILGQKVEFLVSFYNNEISEKSEIFDDQFSVERPDGSNFTLKIRSTKLEDSAMYFCASRVTAGANVLTFGAGSRLTVL.

V and J are TRBV27 and TRBJ2-3, with D possibly TRBD1 on 5 matching bases. The length of the CDR3 is 15 residues. The germline CDR1 and CDR2 sequences are MNHEY and SMNVEV (reference sequence). V lost 7 bases to trimming and J lost 0 bases, with 14 bases between them. CDR3 amino acids: CASTNRISSTDTQYF. CDR3 DNA sequence: TGTGCCAGCACGAACAGGATCTCTAGCACAGATACGCAGTATTTT.

The V call is TRBV7-9, the J call TRBJ2-2, with 9 nucleotides matching TRBD2. V dropped 3 bases and J dropped 6; count of bases not matched to a gene: 5. This CDR3 is 15 amino acids long. Germline V gives CDR1 SEHNR, CDR2 FQNEAQ (reference sequence). The DNA for the CDR3 is TGTGCCAGCAGCTTTGAGGGACTAGCTTCCGGGGAGCTGTTTTTT. It encodes CASSFEGLASGELFF.

The rearrangement links TRBV5-1 to TRBJ2-7, with 7 nucleotides matching TRBD1. CDR1 SGHRS and CDR2 YFSETQ come from the germline V gene. CDR3 size: 14 residues. The junction had 6 bases not matched to a gene; V was cut back by 1 base and J by 5 bases. CDR3 sequence: CASSLSTGEDEQYF. The CDR3 DNA reads as TGCGCCAGCAGCTTGAGTACAGGGGAAGACGAGCAGTACTTC.

The rearrangement joins TRBV11-1 to TRBJ2-4; 7 bases align to TRBD1. The CDR3 is 16 residues long. Germline CDR1 reads SGHAT; CDR2 reads FQDESV (reference sequence). V shed 3 bases and J 1 base; nucleotides not matched to a gene: 6. CDR3: CASSFGQGVAKNIQYF. The CDR3, as DNA: TGTGCCAGCAGCTTTGGTCAGGGGGTTGCCAAAAACATTCAGTACTTC.

V usage is TRBV5-8 and J usage is TRBJ2-7; D is unresolved. V lost 0 bases, J lost 0 bases, and 4 bases lay in between. CDR1 is SGHTS, CDR2 YDEGEE, per germline. The CDR3 contains 13 residues. CDR3: CASSLAGSYEQYF. The CDR3, as DNA: TGTGCCAGCAGCTTGGCTGGCTCCTACGAGCAGTACTTC.

The chain has TRBV6-5 and TRBJ2-1, with 8 bases that match TRBD2. The length of the CDR3 is 16 residues. Germline CDR1 and CDR2: MNHEY and SVGAGI. V shed 0 bases, J shed 7 bases, and the junction held 8 bases outside the gene matches. CDR3 sequence reads: CASSYSTAGGPNEQFF. CDR3 sequence (DNA): TGTGCCAGCAGTTACTCGACTGCGGGAGGACCTAATGAGCAGTTCTTC.

The V gene is TRBV25-1, the J gene TRBJ2-5; 8 nucleotides match TRBD2. This CDR3 spans 15 amino acids. The junction had 6 bases not matched to a gene; V was cut back by 1 base and J by 5 bases. Germline V CDR1 and CDR2: MGHDK, SYGVNS. The CDR3 nucleotides read TGTGCCAGCAGTGAATTTGCGGGAGGTGGTGAGACCCAGTACTTC. This sequence encodes CASSEFAGGGETQYF. Supplemented by reference TRBV25-1 and TRBJ2-5, the full variable domain reads EADIYQTPRYLVIGTGKKITLECSQTMGHDKMYWYQQDPGMELHLIHYSYGVNSTEKGDLSSESTVSRIRTEHFPLTLESARPSHTSQYLCASSEFAGGGETQYFGPGTRLLVL.

The J gene is TRBJ2-3, the V gene TRBV28, with unresolved D. CDR3 length: 11 amino acids. Per germline, CDR1 MDHEN and CDR2 SYDVKM. Trimming removed 10 bases at V and 2 bases at J, with 7 bases between. The DNA for the CDR3 is TGTGCCACAACTATCACAGATACGCAGTATTTT. It encodes CATTITDTQYF. Using reference TRBV28 and TRBJ2-3 for the parts outside the CDR3, the full variable domain is DVKVTQSSRYLVKRTGEKVFLECVQDMDHENMFWYRQDPGLGLRLIYFSYDVKMKEKGDIPEGYSVSREKKERFSLILESASTNQTSMYLCATTITDTQYFGPGTRLTVL.

The V call is TRBV15, the J call TRBJ1-6, with a possible D match to TRBD1 (6 bases). CDR1 is LNHNV, CDR2 YYDKDF, per germline (reference sequence). With 2 bases removed from V and 5 bases from J, the gap between germline ends came to 13 bases. This CDR3 is 16 amino acids long. The CDR3 DNA reads TGTGCCACCAGCAGATACAGGGTCGGGCATAATTCACCCCTCCACTTT. It translates to CATSRYRVGHNSPLHF.

V usage is TRBV7-2 and J usage is TRBJ2-7; D remains ambiguous. CDR1 is SGHTA and CDR2 is FQGNSA in the germline V gene. This CDR3 contains 12 residues. Trimming stripped 5 bases from V and 0 bases from J, with 5 bases between. CDR3 bases: TGTGCCAGCAGCCCGTTCTCCTACGAGCAGTACTTC. It codes for CASSPFSYEQYF.

This chain links TRBV6-6 with TRBJ2-4, with a weak D call TRBD1 (5 bases). The CDR3 is 16 residues long. The germline CDR1 and CDR2 sequences are MNHNY and SVGAGI (reference sequence). Trimming cost V 4 bases and J 2 bases, with 15 bases left between them. The CDR3 is CASSSFNQGPKNIQYF. CDR3 nucleotides: TGTGCCAGCAGTTCTTTCAACCAGGGTCCCAAAAACATTCAGTACTTC.

The V and J genes are TRBV7-2 and TRBJ2-2; D unclear. The CDR3 length is 12 residues. CDR1 is SGHTA, CDR2 FQGNSA, per germline. The germline V and J ends were trimmed by 2 bases and 7 bases, with 5 bases remaining between them. CDR3 nucleotide sequence: TGTGCCAGCAGCTTATTGGGCGGGGAGCTGTTTTTT. Its protein is CASSLLGGELFF. Filled out from reference TRBV7-2 and TRBJ2-2, the complete variable domain reads GAGVSQSPSNKVTEKGKDVELRCDPISGHTALYWYRQSLGQGLEFLIYFQGNSAPDKSGLPSDRFSAERTGGSVSTLTIQRTQQEDSAVYLCASSLLGGELFFGEGSRLTVL.